A few counts support the clone carrying this TCR beta chain. The data originate from a study of blood T cell repertoires in COVID-19. Study information: The study drew acute and convalescent COVID-19 samples from the United States, Italy and Spain.

Measured with immunoSEQ multiplex PCR; TCRdb has only the in-frame clones, and not every one. Among approximately 63,000 clones, 70% to 85% were seen once, and the ten largest hold around 5.1%. Germline CDR1 is MNHEY and CDR2 is SMNVEV (reference sequence). The V end was cut by 6 bases, the J end by 7 bases, with 16 bases between. This CDR3 region has 15 residues. The clonotype comes from a woman aged 70-85 years with acute or convalescent COVID-19. The sequenced sample was peripheral blood. The V call is TRBV27, the J call TRBJ2-6; possibly TRBD1 for D (5 bases). CDR3 loop: CASRSLQGSANVLTF. In DNA form, the CDR3 reads TGTGCCAGCAGATCCCTCCAGGGAAGTGCCAACGTCCTGACTTTC.